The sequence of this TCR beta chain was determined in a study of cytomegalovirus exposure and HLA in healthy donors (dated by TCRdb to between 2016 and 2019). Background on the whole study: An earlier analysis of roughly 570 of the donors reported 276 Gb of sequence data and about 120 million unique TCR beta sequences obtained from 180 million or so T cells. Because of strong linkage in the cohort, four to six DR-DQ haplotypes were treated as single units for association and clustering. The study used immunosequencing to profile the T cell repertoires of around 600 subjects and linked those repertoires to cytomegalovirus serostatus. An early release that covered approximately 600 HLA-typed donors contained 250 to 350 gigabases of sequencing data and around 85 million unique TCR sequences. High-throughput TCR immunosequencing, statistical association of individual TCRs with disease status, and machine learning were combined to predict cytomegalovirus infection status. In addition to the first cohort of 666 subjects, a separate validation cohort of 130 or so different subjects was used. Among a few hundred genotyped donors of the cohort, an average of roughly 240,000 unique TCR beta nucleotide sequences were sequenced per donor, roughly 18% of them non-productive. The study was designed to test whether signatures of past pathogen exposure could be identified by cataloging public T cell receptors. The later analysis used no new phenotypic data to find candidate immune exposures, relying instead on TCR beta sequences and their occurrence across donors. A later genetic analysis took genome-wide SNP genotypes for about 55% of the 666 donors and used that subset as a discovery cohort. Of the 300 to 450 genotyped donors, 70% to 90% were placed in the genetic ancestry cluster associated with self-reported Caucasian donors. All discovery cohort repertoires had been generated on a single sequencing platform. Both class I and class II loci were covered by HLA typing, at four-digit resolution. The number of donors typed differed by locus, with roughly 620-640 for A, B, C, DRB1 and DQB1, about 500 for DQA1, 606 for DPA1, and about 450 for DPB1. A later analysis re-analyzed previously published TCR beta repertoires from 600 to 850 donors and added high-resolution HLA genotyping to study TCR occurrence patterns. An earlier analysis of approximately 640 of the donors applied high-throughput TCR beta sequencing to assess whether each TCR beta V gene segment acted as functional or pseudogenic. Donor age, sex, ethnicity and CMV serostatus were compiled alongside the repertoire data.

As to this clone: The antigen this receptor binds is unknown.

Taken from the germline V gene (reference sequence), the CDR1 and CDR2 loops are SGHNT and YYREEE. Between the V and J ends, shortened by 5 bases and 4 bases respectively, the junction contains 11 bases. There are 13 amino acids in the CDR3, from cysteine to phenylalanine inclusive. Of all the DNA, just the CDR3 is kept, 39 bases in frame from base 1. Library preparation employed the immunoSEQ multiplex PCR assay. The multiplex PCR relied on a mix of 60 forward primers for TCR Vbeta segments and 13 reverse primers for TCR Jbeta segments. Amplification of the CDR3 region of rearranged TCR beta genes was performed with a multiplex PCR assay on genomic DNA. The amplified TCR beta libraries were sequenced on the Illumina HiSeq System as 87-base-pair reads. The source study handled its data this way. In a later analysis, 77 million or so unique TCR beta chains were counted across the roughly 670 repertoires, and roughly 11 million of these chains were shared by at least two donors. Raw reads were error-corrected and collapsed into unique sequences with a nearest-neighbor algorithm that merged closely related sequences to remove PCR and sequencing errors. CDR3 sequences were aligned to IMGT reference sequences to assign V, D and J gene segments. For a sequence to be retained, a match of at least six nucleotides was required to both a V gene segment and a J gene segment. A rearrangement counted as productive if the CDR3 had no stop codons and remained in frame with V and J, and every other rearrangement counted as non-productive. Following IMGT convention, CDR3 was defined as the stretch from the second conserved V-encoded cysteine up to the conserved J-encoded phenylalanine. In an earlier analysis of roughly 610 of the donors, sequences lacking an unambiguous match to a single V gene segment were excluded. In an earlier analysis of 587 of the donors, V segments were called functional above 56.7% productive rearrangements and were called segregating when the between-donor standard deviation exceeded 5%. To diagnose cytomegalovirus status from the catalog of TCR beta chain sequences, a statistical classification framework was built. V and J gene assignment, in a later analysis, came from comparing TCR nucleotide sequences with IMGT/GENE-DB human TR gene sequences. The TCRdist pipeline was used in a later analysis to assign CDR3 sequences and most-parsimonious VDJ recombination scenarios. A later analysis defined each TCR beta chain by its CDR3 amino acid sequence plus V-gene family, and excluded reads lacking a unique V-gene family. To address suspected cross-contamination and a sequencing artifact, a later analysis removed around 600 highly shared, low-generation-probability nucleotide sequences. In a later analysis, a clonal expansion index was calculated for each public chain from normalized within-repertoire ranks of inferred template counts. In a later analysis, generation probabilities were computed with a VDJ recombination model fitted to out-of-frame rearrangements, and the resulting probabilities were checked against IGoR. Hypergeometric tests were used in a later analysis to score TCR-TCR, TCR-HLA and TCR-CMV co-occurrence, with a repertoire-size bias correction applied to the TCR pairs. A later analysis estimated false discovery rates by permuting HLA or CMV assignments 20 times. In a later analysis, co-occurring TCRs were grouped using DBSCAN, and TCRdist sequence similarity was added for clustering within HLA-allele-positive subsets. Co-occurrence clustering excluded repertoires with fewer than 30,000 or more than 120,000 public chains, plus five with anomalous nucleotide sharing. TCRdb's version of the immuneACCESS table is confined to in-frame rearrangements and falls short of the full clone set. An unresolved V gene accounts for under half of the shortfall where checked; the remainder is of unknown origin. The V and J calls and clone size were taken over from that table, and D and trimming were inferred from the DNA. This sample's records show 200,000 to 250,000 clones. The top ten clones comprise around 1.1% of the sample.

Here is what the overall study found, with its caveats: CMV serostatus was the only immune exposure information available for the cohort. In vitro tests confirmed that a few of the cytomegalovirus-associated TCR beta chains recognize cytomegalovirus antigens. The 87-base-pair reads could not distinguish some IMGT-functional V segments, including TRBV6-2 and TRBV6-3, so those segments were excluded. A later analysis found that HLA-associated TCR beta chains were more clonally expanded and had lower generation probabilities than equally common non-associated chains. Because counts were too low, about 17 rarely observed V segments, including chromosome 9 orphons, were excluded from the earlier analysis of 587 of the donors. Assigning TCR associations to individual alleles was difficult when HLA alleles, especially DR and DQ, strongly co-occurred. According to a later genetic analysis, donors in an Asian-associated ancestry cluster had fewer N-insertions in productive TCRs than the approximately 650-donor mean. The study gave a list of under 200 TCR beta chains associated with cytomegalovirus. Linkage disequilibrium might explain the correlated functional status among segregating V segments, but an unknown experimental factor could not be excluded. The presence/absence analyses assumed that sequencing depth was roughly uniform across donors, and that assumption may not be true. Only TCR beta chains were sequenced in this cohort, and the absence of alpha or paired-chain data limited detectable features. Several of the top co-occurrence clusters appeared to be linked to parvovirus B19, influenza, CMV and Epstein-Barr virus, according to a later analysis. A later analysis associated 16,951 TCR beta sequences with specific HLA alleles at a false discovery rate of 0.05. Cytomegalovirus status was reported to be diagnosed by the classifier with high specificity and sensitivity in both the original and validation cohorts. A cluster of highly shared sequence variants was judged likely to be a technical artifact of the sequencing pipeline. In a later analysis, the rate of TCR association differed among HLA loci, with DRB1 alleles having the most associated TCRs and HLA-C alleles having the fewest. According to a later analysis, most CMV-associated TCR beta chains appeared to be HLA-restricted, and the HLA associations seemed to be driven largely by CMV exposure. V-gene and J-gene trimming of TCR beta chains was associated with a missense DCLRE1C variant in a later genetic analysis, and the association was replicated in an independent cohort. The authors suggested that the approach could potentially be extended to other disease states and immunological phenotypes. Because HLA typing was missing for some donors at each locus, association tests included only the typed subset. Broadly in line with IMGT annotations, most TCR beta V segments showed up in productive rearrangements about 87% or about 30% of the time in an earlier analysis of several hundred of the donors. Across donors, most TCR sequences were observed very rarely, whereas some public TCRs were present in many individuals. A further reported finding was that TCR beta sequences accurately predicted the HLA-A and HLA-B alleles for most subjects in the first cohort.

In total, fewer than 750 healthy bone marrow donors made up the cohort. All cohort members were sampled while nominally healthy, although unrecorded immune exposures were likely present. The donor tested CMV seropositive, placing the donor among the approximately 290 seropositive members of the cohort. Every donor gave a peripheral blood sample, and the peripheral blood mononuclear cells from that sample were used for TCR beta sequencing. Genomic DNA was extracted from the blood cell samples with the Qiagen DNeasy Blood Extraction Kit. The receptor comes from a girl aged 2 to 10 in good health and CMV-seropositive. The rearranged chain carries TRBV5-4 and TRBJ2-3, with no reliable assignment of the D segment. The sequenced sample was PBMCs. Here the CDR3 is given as CASRMTSSDTQYF. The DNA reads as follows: TGTGCCAGCAGGATGACTTCCTCAGATACGCAGTATTTT.